The present entry profiles one T cell receptor (beta chain) with its context. Authors' analysis steps: For nucleated cells, counts were estimated from reference gene primer amplification. Clones were sequenced by immunoSEQ multiplex PCR, and TCRdb holds only the in-frame ones, with some missing. V, J and clone size are taken as reported in that table, and D and trimming were inferred from the DNA itself. The sample carries over 100,000 clones, 86% recorded once. Germline lookup yields CDR1 SGHDT and CDR2 YYEEEE. CDR3 length: 15 residues. V shed 0 bases, J shed 3 bases, and the junction held 1 base outside the gene matches. The data were taken from a study of blood T cell repertoires in COVID-19. Study context: Collection of acute and convalescent COVID-19 samples took place in the United States, Italy and Spain. PBMCs, B-cell-depleted T cells, or T cells were the source of the cDNA or gDNA that made up the material.

Seattle enrolled patients during active infection and tracked them longitudinally. The specimen was peripheral blood. The clonotype originates from a woman aged 70-85 years with COVID-19, enrolled during active disease. This chain joins TRBV5-6 and TRBJ2-1; 9 bases agree with TRBD1. CDR3 sequence reads: CASSLDRGLYNEQFF. The CDR3 region has the DNA TGTGCCAGCAGCTTGGACAGGGGGCTCTACAATGAGCAGTTCTTC. The full variable domain, its missing parts supplied by reference TRBV5-6 and TRBJ2-1, is DAGVTQSPTHLIKTRGQQVTLRCSPKSGHDTVSWYQQALGQGPQFIFQYYEEEERQRGNFPDRFSGHQFPNYSSELNVNALLLGDSALYLCASSLDRGLYNEQFFGPGTRLTVL.